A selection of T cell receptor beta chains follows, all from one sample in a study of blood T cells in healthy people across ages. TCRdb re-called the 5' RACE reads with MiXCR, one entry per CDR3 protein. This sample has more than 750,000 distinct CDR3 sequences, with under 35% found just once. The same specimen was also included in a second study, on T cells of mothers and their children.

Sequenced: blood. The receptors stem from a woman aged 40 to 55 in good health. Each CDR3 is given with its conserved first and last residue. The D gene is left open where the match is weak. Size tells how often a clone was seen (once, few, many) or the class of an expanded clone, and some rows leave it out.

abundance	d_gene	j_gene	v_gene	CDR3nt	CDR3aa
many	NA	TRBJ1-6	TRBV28	TGTGCCAGCAGGGCGCGGGGCATGAGCTCCTATAATTCACCCCTCCACTTT	CASRARGMSSYNSPLHF
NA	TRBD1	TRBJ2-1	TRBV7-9	TGTGCCAGCAGCGAAGCAGGGGGCAGGTCCTACAATGAGCAGTTCTTC	CASSEAGGRSYNEQFF
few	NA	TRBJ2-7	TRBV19	TGTGCCTGTAGTATGGGGCAGGACTACGAGCAGTACTTC	CACSMGQDYEQYF
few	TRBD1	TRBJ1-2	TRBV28	TGTGCCAGCACCGAGGGGGACAGGGTCCTCTATGGCTACACCTTC	CASTEGDRVLYGYTF
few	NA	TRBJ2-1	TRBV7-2	TGTGCCAGCAGCCAAGATCGACGGGGAAATGAGCAGTTCTTC	CASSQDRRGNEQFF
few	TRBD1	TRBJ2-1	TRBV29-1	TGCAGCGTTGAACCAGGACAGGGGGCAAGGCAGTTCTTC	CSVEPGQGARQFF
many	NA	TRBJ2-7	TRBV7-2	TGTGCCAGCAGCCCCCTAGGGCGGCCGACCTACGAGCAGTACTTC	CASSPLGRPTYEQYF
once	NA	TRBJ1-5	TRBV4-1	TGCGCCAGCAGCCAAGCGGCGCCGAACCCAGGGGCAACCCTGCCCCAGCATTTT	CASSQAAPNPGATLPQHF
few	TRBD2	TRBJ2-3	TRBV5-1	TGCGCCAGCAGCCCTGGGACTAGGTATACGCAGTATTTT	CASSPGTRYTQYF
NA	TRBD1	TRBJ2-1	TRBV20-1	TGCAGTGCTAGAGGGGGAAACAGGGGTGAGACCCAGTTCTTC	CSARGGNRGETQFF
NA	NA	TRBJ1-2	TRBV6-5	TGTGCCAGCAGTTACACCGGGACAACTGGGAACAATGGCTACACCTTC	CASSYTGTTGNNGYTF
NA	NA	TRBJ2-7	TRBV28	TGTGCCAGCAGGCCGGCAGGGGACAACCCCTACGAGCAGTACTTC	CASRPAGDNPYEQYF
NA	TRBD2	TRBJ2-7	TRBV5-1	TGCGCCAGCAGCTTCGGGGGGAACAACGAGCAGTACTTC	CASSFGGNNEQYF
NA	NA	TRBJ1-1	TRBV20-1	TGCAGTGCTAGAGATCAACGGTCGAACACTGAAGCTTTCTTT	CSARDQRSNTEAFF
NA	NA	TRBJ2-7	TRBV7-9	TGTGCCAGCAGCTTAGCCGGGGATATACGCGAGCAGTACTTC	CASSLAGDIREQYF
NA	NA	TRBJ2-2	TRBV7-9	TGTACCAGCAGCTCCAAGGGCGTTCTGAACACCGGGGAGCTGTTTTTT	CTSSSKGVLNTGELFF
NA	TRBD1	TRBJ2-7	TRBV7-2	TGTGCCAGCAGCGAGGGGACAGGGGGTGCCTACGAGCAGTACTTC	CASSEGTGGAYEQYF
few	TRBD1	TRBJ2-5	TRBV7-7	TGTGCTAGCGGCTTAGACGGGAGGACAGGGGGCTGGGAGACCCAGTACTTC	CASGLDGRTGGWETQYF
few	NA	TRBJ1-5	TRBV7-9	TGTGCCAGCAGCGGGGTTGGACGGGTGGATCAGCCCCAGCATTTT	CASSGVGRVDQPQHF
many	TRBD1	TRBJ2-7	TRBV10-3	TGTGCCATCAGTGGGACAGGGAAAACCTACGAGCAGTACTTC	CAISGTGKTYEQYF
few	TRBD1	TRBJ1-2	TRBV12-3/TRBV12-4	TGTGCCAGCAGTTTGACAGGGGGGTATAACTATGGCTACACCTTC	CASSLTGGYNYGYTF
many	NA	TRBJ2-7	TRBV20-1	TGCAGTGCGCCTATCCCCCCCGGGACAATCACCTACGAGCAGTACTTC	CSAPIPPGTITYEQYF
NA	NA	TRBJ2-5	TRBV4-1	TGCACCAGCAGCCAAGTCGGGGAAGAGACCCAGTACTTC	CTSSQVGEETQYF
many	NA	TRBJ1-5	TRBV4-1	TGCGCCAGCAGCCAAGAGGGAGGGAGAAATCAGCCCCAGCATTTT	CASSQEGGRNQPQHF